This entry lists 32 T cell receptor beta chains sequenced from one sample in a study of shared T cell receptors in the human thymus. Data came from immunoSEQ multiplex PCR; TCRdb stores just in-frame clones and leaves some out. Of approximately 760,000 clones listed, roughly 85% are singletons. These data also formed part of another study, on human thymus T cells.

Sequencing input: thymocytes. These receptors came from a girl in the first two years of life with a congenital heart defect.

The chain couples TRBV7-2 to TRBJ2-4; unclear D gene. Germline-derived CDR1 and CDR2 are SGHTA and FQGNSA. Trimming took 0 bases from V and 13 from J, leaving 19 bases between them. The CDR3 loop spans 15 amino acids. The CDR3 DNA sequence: TGTGCCAGCAGCTTAGCGTTTGCACACCGTATTAGCCAGTACTTC. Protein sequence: CASSLAFAHRISQYF.

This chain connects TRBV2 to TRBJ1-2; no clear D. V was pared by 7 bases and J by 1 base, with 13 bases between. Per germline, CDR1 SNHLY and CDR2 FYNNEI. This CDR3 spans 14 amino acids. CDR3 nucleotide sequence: TGTGCCAGCATACCAGGCCCCAATAACTATGGCTACACCTTC. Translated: CASIPGPNNYGYTF.

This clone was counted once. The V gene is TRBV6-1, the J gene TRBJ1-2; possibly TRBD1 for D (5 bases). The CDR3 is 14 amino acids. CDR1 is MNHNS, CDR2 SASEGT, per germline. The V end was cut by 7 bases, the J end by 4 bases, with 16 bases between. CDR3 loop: CASNNPGLLYGYTF. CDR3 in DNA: TGTGCCAGCAACAACCCGGGACTTCTCTATGGCTACACCTTC.

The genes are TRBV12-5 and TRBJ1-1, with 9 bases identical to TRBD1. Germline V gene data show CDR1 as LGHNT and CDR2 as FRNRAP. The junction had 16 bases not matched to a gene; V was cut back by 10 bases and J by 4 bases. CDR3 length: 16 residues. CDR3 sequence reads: CAIQTWTGVNSTEAFF. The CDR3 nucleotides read TGTGCTATCCAGACCTGGACAGGGGTGAATAGCACTGAAGCTTTCTTT.

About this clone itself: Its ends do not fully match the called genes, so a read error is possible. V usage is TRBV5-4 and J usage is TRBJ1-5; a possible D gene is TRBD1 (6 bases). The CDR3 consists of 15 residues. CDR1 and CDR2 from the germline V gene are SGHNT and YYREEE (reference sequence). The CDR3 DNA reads TGTACCAGCAGCTTGAATGGGGGCCGGCATCAGCCCCAGCATTTT. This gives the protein CTSSLNGGRHQPQHF.

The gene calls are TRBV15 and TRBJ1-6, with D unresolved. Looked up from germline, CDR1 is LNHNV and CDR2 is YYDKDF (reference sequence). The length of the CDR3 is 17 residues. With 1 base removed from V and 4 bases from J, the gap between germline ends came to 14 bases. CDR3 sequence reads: CATSRGQTLGYNSPLHF. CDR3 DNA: TGTGCCACCAGCAGAGGACAAACTTTGGGTTATAATTCACCCCTCCACTTT.

The CDR3 DNA sequence: TGTGCCAGCAGCCCGCGACAGCGCCCTAGCACAGATACGCAGTATTTT. Its translation: CASSPRQRPSTDTQYF. The genes are TRBV5-5 and TRBJ2-3; TRBD1 might be the D (5 bases). The CDR3 has 16 residues. From germline, CDR1 is SGHKS and CDR2 YYEKEE (reference sequence). V was shortened by 4 bases and J by 0 bases, with 15 bases between the two germline ends.

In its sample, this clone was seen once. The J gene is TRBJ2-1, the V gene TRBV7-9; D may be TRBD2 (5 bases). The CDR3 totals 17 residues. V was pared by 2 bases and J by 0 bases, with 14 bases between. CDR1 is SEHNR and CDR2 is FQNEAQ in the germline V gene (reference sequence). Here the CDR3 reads CASSLQSRGPSYNEQFF. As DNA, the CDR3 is TGTGCCAGCAGCTTACAGAGCCGCGGGCCCTCCTACAATGAGCAGTTCTTC.

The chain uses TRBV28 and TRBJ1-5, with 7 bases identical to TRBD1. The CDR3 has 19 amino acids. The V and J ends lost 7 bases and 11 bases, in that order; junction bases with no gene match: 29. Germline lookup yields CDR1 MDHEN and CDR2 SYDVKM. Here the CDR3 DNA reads TGTGCCAGCATCCACAAGGACGGCAGGGTGCGTGAGGGGGCATCAGCCCAGCATTTT. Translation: CASIHKDGRVREGASAQHF.

DNA for the CDR3: TGTGCTAGTGGTTTGGTGGCGGATACAGATACGCAGTATTTT. Translating gives CASGLVADTDTQYF. The J gene is TRBJ2-3, the V gene TRBV12-5, with D unclear. This CDR3 has 14 amino acids. Looked up from germline, CDR1 is LGHNT and CDR2 is FRNRAP. V was pared by 0 bases and J by 3 bases, with 7 bases between.

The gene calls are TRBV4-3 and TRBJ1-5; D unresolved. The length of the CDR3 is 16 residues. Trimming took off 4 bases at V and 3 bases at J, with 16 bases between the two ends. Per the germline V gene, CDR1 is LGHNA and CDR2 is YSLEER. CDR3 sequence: CASSPSFKHTNQPQHF. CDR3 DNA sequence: TGCGCCAGCAGCCCAAGTTTCAAACACACCAATCAGCCCCAGCATTTT.

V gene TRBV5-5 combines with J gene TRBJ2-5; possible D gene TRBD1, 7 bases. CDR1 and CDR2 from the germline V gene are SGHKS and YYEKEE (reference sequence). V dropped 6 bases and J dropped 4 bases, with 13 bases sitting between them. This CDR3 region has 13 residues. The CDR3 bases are TGTGCCAGCAACCAGGGGGGTGGAGAGACCCAGTACTTC. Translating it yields CASNQGGGETQYF.

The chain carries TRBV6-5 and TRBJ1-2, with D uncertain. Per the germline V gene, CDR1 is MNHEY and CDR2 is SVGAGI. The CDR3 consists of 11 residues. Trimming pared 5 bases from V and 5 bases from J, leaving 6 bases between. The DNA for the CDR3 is TGTGCCAGCAGTAGAGGTTATGGCTACACCTTC. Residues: CASSRGYGYTF.

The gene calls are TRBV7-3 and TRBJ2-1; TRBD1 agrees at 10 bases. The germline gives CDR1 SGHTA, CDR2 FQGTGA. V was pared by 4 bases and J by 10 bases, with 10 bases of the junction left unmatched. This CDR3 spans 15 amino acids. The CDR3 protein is CASSSLGTGVPEQFF. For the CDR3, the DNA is TGTGCCAGCAGCTCCCTCGGGACAGGGGTTCCCGAGCAGTTCTTC. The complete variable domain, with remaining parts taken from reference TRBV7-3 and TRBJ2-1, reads GAGVSQTPSNKVTEKGKYVELRCDPISGHTALYWYRQSLGQGPEFLIYFQGTGAADDSGLPNDRFFAVRPEGSVSTLKIQRTERGDSAVYLCASSSLGTGVPEQFFGPGTRLTVL.

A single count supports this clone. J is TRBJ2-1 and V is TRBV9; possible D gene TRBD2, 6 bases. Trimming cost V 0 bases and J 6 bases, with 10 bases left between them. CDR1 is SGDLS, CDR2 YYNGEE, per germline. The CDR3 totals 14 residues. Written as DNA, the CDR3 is TGTGCCAGCAGCGTAGAGGGCGGGGTCAATGAGCAGTTCTTC. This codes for CASSVEGGVNEQFF.

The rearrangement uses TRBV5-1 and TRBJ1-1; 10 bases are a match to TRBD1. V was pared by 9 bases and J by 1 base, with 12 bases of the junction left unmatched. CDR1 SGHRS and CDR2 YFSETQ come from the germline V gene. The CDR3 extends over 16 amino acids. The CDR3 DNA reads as TGCGCCACCAGACAGGGGGCGCGGGACGGGAACACTGAAGCTTTCTTT. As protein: CATRQGARDGNTEAFF.

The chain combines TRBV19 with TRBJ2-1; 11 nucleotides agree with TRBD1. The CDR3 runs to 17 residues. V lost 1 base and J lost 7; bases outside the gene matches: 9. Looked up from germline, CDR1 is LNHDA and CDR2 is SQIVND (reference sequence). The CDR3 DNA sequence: TGTGCCAGTAGTATAGCCCCGGGACAGGGGGTTTTTAATGAGCAGTTCTTC. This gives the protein CASSIAPGQGVFNEQFF.

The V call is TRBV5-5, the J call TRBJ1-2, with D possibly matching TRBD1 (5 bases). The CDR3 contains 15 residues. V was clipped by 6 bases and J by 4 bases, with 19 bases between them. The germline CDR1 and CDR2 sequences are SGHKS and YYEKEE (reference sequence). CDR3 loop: CASTDPPTATYGYTF. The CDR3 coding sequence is TGTGCCAGCACCGACCCCCCGACAGCCACCTATGGCTACACCTTC. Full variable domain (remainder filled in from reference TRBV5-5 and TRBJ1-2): DAGVTQSPTHLIKTRGQQVTLRCSPISGHKSVSWYQQVLGQGPQFIFQYYEKEERGRGNFPDRFSARQFPNYSSELNVNALLLGDSALYLCASTDPPTATYGYTFGSGTRLTVV.

DNA of the CDR3: TGCGCCAGCGGCGGCGAGGGGGCTGAGCAGTACTTC. This encodes CASGGEGAEQYF. The chain links TRBV5-1 to TRBJ2-7, with 7 bases identical to TRBD1. V was clipped by 7 bases and J by 7 bases; unmatched bases: 8. The germline CDR1 and CDR2 sequences are SGHRS and YFSETQ. This CDR3 comprises 12 residues.

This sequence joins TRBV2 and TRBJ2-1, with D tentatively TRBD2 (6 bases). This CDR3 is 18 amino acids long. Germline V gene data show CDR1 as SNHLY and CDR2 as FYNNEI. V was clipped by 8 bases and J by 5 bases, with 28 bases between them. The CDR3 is CASPGPNTSGFLHNEQFF. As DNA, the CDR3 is TGTGCCAGCCCAGGTCCGAATACAAGCGGGTTCTTACACAATGAGCAGTTCTTC.

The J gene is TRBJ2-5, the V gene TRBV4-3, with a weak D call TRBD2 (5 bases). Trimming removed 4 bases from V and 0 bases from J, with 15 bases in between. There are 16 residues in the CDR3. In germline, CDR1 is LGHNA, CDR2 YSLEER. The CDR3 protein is CASSLHSTGNQETQYF. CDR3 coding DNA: TGCGCCAGCAGCCTCCATTCTACGGGGAACCAAGAGACCCAGTACTTC.

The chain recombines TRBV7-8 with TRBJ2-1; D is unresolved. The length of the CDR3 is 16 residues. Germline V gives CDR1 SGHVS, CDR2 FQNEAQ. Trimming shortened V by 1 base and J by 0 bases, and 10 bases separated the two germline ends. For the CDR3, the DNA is TGTGCCAGCAGCTTAGGTCACAGCAGCTCCTACAATGAGCAGTTCTTC. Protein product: CASSLGHSSSYNEQFF.

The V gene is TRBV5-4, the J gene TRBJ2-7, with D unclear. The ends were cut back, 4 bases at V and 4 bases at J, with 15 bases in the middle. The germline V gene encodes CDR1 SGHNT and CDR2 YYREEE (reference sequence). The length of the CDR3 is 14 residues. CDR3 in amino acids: CASSPRMANYEQYF. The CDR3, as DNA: TGTGCCAGCAGCCCCCGTATGGCAAATTACGAGCAGTACTTC. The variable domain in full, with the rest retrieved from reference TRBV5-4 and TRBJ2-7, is ETGVTQSPTHLIKTRGQQVTLRCSSQSGHNTVSWYQQALGQGPQFIFQYYREEENGRGNFPPRFSGLQFPNYSSELNVNALELDDSALYLCASSPRMANYEQYFGPGTRLTVT.

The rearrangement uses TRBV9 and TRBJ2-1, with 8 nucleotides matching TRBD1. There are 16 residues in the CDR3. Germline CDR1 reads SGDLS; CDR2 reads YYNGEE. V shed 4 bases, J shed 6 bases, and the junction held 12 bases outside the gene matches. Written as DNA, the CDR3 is TGTGCCAGCAGCCGCACACAGGGGGTTGAGGCCAATGAGCAGTTCTTC. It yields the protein CASSRTQGVEANEQFF.

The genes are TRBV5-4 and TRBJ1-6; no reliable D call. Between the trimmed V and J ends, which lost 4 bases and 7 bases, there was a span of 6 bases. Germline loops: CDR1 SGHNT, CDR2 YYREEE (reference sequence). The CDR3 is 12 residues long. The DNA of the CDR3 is TGTGCCAGCAGCCGAGGGAATTCACCCCTCCACTTT. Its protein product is CASSRGNSPLHF.

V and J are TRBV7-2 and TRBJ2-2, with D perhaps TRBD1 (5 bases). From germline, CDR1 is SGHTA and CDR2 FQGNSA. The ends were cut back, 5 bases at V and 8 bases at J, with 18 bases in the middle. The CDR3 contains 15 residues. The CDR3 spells CASSAGHDSPGELFF. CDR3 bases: TGTGCCAGCAGCGCCGGACATGACTCTCCGGGGGAGCTGTTTTTT.

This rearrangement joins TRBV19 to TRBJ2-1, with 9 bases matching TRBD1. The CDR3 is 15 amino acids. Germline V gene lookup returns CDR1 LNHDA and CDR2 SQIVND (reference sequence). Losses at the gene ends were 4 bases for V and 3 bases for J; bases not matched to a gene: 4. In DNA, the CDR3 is TGTGCCAGTAGTAACGACAGGGGGGTCTACAATGAGCAGTTCTTC. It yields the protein CASSNDRGVYNEQFF.

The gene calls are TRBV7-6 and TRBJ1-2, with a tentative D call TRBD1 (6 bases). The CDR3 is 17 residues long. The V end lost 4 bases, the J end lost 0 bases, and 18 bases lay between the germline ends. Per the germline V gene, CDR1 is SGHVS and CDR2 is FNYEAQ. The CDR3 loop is CASSSHGDKISNYGYTF. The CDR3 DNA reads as TGTGCCAGCAGCTCCCACGGGGACAAGATATCTAACTATGGCTACACCTTC.

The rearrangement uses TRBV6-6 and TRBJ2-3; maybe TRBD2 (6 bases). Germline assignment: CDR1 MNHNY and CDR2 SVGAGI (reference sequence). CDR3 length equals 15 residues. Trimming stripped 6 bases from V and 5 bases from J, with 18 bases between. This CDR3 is CASSKRSGRKDTQYF. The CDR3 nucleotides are TGTGCCAGCAGCAAGAGGTCAGGGAGGAAAGATACGCAGTATTTT.

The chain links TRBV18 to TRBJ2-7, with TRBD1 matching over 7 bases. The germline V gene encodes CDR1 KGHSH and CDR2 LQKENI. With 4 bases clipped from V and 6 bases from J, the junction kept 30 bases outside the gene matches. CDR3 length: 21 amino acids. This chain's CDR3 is CASSLGDRTPGQITGICEQYF. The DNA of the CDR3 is TGTGCCAGCTCACTGGGGGACCGAACTCCGGGACAGATAACAGGTATTTGCGAGCAGTACTTC.

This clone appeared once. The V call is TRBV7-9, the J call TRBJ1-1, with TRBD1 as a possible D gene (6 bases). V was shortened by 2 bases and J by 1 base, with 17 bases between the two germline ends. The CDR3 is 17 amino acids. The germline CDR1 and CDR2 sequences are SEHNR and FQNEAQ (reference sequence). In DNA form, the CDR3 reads TGTGCCAGCAGCTTATCCTACAGGGTGGTATCGAACACTGAAGCTTTCTTT. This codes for CASSLSYRVVSNTEAFF.

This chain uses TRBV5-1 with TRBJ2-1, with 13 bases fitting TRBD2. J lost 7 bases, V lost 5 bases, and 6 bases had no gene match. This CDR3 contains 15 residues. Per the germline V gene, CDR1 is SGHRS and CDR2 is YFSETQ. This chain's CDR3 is CASSQLAGGLNEQFF. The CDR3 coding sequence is TGCGCCAGCAGTCAACTAGCGGGGGGGCTGAATGAGCAGTTCTTC.